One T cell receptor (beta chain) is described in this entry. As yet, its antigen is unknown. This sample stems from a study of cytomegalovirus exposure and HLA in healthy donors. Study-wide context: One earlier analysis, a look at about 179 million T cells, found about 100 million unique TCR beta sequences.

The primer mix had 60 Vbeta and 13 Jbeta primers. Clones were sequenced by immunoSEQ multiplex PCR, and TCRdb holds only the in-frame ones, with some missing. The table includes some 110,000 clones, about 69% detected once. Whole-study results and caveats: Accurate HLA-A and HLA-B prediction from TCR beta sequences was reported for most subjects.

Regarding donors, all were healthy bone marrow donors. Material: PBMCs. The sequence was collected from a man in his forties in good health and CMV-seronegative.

The CDR3 region has the DNA TGTGCCAGCAGTGAGGTGGGCAGGGCCACCGGGGAGCTGTTTTTT. It specifies CASSEVGRATGELFF. The V and J genes are TRBV25-1 and TRBJ2-2; D possibly corresponds to TRBD1 (5 bases). Germline CDR1 is MGHDK and CDR2 is SYGVNS. This CDR3 spans 15 amino acids. V shed 3 bases and J shed 4 bases, with 12 bases lying between them.